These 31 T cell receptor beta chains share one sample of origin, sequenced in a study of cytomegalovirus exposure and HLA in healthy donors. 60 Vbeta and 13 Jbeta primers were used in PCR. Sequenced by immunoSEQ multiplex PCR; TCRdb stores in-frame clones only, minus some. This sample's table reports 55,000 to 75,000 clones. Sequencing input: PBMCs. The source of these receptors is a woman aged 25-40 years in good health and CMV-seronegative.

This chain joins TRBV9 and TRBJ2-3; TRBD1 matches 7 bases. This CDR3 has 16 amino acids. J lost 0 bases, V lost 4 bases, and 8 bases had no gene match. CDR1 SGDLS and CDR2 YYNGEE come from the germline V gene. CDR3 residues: CASSPLGQASTDTQYF. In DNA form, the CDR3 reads TGTGCCAGCAGCCCCCTAGGACAGGCAAGCACAGATACGCAGTATTTT. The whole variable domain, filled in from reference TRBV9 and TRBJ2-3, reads DSGVTQTPKHLITATGQRVTLRCSPRSGDLSVYWYQQSLDQGLQFLIQYYNGEERAKGNILERFSAQQFPDLHSELNLSSLELGDSALYFCASSPLGQASTDTQYFGPGTRLTVL.

Written as DNA, the CDR3 is TGTGCCAGCAGTCCAGCGGGAGGGCCATACGAGCAGTACTTC. This translates into CASSPAGGPYEQYF. This sequence joins TRBV6-6 and TRBJ2-7; 10 positions agree with TRBD2. This CDR3 contains 14 residues. The V segment lost 5 bases and the J segment 4 bases; nucleotides outside the gene matches: 5. The V gene's germline CDR1 is MNHNY and CDR2 SVGAGI (reference sequence).

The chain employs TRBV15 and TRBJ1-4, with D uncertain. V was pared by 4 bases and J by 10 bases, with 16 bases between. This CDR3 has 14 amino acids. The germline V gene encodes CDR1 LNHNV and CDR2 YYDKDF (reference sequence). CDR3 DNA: TGTGCCACCAGCAACCGGGGTGGGGATCGAAAACTGTTTTTT. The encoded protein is CATSNRGGDRKLFF.

In nucleotides, the CDR3 is TGTGCCAGCAGTTACTCCCAGGGGGCCACTGAAGCTTTCTTT. Translation gives CASSYSQGATEAFF. The chain has TRBV6-5 and TRBJ1-1; 8 bases are shared with TRBD1. The V and J ends lost 0 bases and 4 bases, in that order; junction bases with no gene match: 1. This CDR3 has 14 amino acids. CDR1 is MNHEY, CDR2 SVGAGI, per germline.

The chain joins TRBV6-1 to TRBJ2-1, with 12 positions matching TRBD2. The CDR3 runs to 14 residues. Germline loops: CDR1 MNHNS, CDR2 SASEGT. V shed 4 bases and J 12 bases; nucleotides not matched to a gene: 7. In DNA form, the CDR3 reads TGTGCCAGCAGTGTGACTAGCGGGAGTGGGGCGCAGTTCTTC. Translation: CASSVTSGSGAQFF.

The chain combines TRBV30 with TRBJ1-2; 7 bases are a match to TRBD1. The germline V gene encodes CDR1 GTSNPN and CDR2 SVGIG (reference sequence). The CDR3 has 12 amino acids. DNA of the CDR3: TGTGCATTCGACAGGGATGTCTATGGCTACACCTTC. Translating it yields CAFDRDVYGYTF.

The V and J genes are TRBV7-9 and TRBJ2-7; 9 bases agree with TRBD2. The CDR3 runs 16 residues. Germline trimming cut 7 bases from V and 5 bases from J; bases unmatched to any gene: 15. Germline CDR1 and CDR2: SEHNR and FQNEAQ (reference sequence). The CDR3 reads CASTPWGSGSIDEQYF. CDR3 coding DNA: TGTGCCAGCACTCCTTGGGGTAGCGGGAGTATCGACGAGCAGTACTTC.

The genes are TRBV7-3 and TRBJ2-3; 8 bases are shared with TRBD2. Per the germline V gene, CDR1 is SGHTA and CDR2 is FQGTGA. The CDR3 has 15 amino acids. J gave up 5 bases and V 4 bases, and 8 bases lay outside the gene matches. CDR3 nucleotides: TGTGCCAGCAGCTCCCGCGGGGGGCGCGGAGATACGCAGTATTTT. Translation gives CASSSRGGRGDTQYF. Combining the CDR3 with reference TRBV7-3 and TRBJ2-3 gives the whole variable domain GAGVSQTPSNKVTEKGKYVELRCDPISGHTALYWYRQSLGQGPEFLIYFQGTGAADDSGLPNDRFFAVRPEGSVSTLKIQRTERGDSAVYLCASSSRGGRGDTQYFGPGTRLTVL.

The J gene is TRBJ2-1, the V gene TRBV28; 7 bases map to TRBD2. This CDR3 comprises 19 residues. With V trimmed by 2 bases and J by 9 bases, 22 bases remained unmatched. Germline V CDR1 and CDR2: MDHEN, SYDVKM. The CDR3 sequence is CASSLRSGIRGGYPREQFF. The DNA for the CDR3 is TGTGCCAGCAGTTTAAGGAGCGGGATTAGAGGAGGTTACCCTCGTGAGCAGTTCTTC.

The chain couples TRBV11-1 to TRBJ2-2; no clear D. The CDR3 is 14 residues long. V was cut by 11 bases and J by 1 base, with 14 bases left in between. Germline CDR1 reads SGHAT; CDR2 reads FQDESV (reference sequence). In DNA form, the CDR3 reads TGTGCCTGTCGACATCCAGAGAACACCGGGGAGCTGTTTTTT. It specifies CACRHPENTGELFF.

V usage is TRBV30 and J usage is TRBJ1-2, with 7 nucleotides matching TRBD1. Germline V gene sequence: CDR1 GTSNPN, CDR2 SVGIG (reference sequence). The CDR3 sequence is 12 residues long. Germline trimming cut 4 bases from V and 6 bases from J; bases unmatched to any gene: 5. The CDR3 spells CAWNRDSHGYTF. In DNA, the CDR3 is TGTGCCTGGAACCGGGACAGTCATGGCTACACCTTC. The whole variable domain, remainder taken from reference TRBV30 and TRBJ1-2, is SQTIHQWPATLVQPVGSPLSLECTVEGTSNPNLYWYRQAAGRGLQLLFYSVGIGQISSEVPQNLSASRPQDRQFILSSKKLLLSDSGFYLCAWNRDSHGYTFGSGTRLTVV.

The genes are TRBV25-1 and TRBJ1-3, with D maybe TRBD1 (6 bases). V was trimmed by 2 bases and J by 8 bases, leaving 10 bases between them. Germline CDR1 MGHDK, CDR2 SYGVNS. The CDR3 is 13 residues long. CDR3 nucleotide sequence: TGTGCCAGCAGTGAACCCGGACAGTACACCATATATTTT. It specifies CASSEPGQYTIYF.

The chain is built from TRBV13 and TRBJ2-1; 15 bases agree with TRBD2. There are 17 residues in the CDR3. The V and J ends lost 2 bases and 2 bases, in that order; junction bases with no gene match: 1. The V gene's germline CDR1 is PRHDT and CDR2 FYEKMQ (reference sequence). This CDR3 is CASSLRTSGRAYNEQFF. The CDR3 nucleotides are TGTGCCAGCAGCTTACGGACTAGCGGGAGGGCCTACAATGAGCAGTTCTTC.

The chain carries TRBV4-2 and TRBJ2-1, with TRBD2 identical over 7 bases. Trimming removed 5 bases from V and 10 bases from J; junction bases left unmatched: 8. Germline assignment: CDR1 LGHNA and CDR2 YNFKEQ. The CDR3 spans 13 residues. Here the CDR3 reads CASSFKGTNEQFF. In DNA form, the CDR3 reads TGTGCCAGCAGCTTCAAGGGGACTAACGAGCAGTTCTTC.

CDR3 loop: CASSIRTGNQPQHF. CDR3 in DNA: TGTGCCAGCAGCATCCGGACAGGGAATCAGCCCCAGCATTTT. V is TRBV11-2 and J is TRBJ1-5, with TRBD1 matching 8 bases. CDR3 length: 14 amino acids. Germline-derived CDR1 and CDR2 are SGHAT and FQNNGV. V lost 5 bases to trimming and J lost 4 bases; unmatched junction nucleotides: 4.

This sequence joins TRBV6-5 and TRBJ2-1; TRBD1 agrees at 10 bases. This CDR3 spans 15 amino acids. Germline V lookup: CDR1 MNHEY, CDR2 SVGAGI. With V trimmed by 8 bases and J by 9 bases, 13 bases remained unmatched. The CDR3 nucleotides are TGTGCCAGCCTCCCCGTCGGGACAGGGGTGGCTGAGCAGTTCTTC. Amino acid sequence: CASLPVGTGVAEQFF.

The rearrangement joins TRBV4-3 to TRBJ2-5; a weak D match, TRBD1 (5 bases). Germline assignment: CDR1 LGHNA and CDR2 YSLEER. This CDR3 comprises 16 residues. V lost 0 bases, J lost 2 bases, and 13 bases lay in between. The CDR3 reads CASSQDGSGSQETQYF. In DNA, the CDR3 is TGCGCCAGCAGCCAAGATGGTTCAGGGTCACAAGAGACCCAGTACTTC.

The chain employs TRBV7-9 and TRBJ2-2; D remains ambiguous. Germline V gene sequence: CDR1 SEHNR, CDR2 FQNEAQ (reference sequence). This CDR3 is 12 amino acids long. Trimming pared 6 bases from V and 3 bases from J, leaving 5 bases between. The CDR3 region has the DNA TGTGCCAGCAGTCATTACACCGGGGAGCTGTTTTTT. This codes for CASSHYTGELFF.

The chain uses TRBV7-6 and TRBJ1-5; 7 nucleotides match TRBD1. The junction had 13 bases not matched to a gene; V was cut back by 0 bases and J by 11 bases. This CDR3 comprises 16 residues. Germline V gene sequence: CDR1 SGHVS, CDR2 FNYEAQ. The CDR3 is CASSLARTRDSNSQHF. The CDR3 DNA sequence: TGTGCCAGCAGCTTAGCGAGAACCCGGGACAGCAACTCCCAGCATTTT. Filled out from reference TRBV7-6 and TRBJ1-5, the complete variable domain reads GAGVSQSPRYKVTKRGQDVALRCDPISGHVSLYWYRQALGQGPEFLTYFNYEAQQDKSGLPNDRFSAERPEGSISTLTIQRTEQRDSAMYRCASSLARTRDSNSQHFGDGTRLSIL.

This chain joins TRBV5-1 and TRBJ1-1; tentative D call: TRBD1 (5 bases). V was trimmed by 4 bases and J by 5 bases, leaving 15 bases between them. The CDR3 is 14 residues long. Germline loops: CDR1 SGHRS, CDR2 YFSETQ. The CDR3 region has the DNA TGCGCCAGCAGCACCAACCGGGGGGGGACTGAAGCTTTCTTT. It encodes CASSTNRGGTEAFF.

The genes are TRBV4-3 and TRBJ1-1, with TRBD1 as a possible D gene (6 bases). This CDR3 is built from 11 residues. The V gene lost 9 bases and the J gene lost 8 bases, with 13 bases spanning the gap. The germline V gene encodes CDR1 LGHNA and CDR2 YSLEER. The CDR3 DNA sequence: TGCGCCAGAAGGGCAGGGGTAGAAGCTTTCTTT. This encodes CARRAGVEAFF.

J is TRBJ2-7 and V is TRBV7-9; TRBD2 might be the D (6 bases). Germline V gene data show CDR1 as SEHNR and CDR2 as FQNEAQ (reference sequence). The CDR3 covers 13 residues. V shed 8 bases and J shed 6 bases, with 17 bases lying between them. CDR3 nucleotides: TGTGCCAGCGGCCAGGGACTGCCGGTCGAGCAGTACTTC. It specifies CASGQGLPVEQYF.

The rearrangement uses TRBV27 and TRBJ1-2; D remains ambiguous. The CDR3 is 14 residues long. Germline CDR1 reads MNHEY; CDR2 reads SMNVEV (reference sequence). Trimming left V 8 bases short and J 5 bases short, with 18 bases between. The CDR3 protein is CASRPTSSRYGYTF. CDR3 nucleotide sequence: TGTGCCAGCCGGCCCACGTCTAGCAGATATGGCTACACCTTC.

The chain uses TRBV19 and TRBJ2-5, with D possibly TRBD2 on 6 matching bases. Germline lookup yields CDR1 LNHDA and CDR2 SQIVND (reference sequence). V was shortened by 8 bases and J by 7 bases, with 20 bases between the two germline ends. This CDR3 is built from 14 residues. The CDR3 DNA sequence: TGTGCCAGTTCTCCGCGCGGCCCCGGGGGGACCCAGTACTTC. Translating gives CASSPRGPGGTQYF.

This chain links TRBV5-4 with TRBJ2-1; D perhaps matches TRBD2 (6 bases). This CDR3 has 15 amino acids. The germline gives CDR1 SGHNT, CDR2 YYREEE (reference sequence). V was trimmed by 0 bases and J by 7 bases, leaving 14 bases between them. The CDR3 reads CASSLGLPAGNEQFF. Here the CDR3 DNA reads TGTGCCAGCAGCTTGGGACTCCCCGCGGGGAATGAGCAGTTCTTC. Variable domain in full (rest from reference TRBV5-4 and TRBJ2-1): ETGVTQSPTHLIKTRGQQVTLRCSSQSGHNTVSWYQQALGQGPQFIFQYYREEENGRGNFPPRFSGLQFPNYSSELNVNALELDDSALYLCASSLGLPAGNEQFFGPGTRLTVL.

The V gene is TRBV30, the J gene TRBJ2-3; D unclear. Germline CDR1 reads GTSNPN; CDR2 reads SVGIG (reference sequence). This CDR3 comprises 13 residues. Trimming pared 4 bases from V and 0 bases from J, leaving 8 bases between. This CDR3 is CAWNLGSTDTQYF. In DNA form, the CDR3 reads TGTGCCTGGAACCTAGGCAGCACAGATACGCAGTATTTT.

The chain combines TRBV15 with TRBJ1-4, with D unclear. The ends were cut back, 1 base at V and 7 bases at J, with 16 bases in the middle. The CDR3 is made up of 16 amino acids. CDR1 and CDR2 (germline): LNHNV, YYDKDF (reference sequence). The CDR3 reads CATSRASAAMGEKLFF. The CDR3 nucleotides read TGTGCCACCAGCAGAGCCTCAGCGGCGATGGGTGAAAAACTGTTTTTT.

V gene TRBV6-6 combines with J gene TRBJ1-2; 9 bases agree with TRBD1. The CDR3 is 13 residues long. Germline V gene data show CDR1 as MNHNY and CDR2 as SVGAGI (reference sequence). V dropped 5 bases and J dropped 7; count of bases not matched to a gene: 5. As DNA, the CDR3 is TGTGCCAGCAGTGCACAGGGGGCTGGTGGCTACACCTTC. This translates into CASSAQGAGGYTF.

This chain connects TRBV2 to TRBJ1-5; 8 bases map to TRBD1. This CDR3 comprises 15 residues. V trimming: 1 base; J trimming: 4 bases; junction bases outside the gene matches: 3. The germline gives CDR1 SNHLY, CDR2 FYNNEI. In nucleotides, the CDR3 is TGTGCCAGCAGTGAAGTTTGGACAGGGAATCAGCCCCAGCATTTT. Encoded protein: CASSEVWTGNQPQHF.

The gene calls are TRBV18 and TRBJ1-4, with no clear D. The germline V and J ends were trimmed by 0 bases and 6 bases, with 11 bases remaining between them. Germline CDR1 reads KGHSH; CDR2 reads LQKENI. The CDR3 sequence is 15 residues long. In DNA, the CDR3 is TGTGCCAGCTCACCACCGTCAGGTCCGGATGAAAAACTGTTTTTT. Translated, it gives CASSPPSGPDEKLFF.

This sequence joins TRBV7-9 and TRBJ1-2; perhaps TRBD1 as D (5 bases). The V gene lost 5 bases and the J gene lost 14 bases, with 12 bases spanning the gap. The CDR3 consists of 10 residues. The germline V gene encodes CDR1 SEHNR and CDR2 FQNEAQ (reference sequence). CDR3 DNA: TGTGCCAGCAGCAACGGGGGTAGGACCTTC. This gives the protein CASSNGGRTF.